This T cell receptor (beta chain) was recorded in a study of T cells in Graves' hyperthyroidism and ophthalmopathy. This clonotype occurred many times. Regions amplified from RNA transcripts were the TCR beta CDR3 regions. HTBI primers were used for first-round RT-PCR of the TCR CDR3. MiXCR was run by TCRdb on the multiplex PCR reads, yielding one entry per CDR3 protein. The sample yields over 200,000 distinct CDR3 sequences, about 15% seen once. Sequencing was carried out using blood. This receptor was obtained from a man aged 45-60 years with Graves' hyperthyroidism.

CDR3: CASSSGQGYGYTF. In DNA, the CDR3 is TGTGCCAGCAGCTCGGGACAGGGCTATGGCTACACCTTC. The chain recombines TRBV7-2 with TRBJ1-2; 9 nucleotides match TRBD1. There are 13 residues in the CDR3. In germline, CDR1 is SGHTA, CDR2 FQGNSA. Trimming cost V 4 bases and J 4 bases; bases outside gene matches: 1.